Given below is one TCR beta chain in context. As yet, its antigen is unknown. TCRdb reanalysed the RT-PCR reads using MiXCR and keeps one entry per CDR3 protein. Of 250 to 350 distinct CDR3 sequences listed, less than 80% were seen once; the top ten hold nearly 40%. The data are from a study of yellow fever vaccine responses in identical twins. General study findings and limits: Vaccine T cell responses of twins reportedly seemed partly convergent and partly personalized.

The CDR3 has 14 residues. V lost 0 bases and J lost 6, with 9 bases in between. Germline V gene lookup returns CDR1 KGHSY and CDR2 FQNENV. V gene TRBV16 combines with J gene TRBJ2-1, with D unresolved. The source was T cells from blood (PBMCs), unsorted or a sorted subset (not recorded which), collected before or after yellow fever vaccination (not recorded which). The clonotype was recovered from a female donor who received the yellow fever vaccine. For the CDR3, the DNA is TGTGCCAGCAGCCAATCTTGGCAGGTCAATGAGCAGTTCTTC. It translates to CASSQSWQVNEQFF.